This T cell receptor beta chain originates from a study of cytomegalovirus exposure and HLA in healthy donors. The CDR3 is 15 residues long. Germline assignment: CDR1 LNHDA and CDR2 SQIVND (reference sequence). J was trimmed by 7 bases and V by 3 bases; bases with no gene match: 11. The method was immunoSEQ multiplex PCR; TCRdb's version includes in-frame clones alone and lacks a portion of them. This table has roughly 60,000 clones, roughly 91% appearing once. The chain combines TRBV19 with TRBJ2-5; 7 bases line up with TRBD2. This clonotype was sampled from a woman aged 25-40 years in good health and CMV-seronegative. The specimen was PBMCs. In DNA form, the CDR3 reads TGTGCCAGTAGTATCGGAGCGGGAATTGGAAGGACCCAGTACTTC. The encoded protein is CASSIGAGIGRTQYF.